This T cell receptor beta chain was sequenced in a study of metastatic and nonmetastatic thyroid tumors. Via MiXCR, TCRdb re-called the PCR reads. This sample carries around 45,000 clones, around 15% of them seen once, and the ten largest clones take 20% to 25%. This clone has ten or more counts. Not a single patient had been given any form of treatment at any point before undergoing thyroid surgery. V lost 5 bases, J lost 2 bases, and 7 bases stayed unmatched. CDR3 length: 16 residues. Germline-derived CDR1 and CDR2 are SGHTA and FQGNSA. Sequencing was performed on blood. The sequence came from a female donor with papillary thyroid cancer or a benign thyroid nodule (not recorded which). Some clones in this sample may be carry-over from other donors' samples. This rearrangement joins TRBV7-2 to TRBJ2-5, with 11 bases that match TRBD2. The CDR3 nucleotides are TGTGCCAGCAGCCACACTAGCGGGAGTGGTCAAGAGACCCAGTACTTC. Its translation: CASSHTSGSGQETQYF.